This T cell receptor beta chain was sequenced in a study of OX40 agonist ivuxolimab in advanced cancers. Study-wide background: It was ivuxolimab, an agonistic anti-OX40 (CD134) antibody, that patients were treated with. A history of anti-PD-1, anti-PD-L1 or anti-CTLA-4 therapy was acceptable, and about 37% had some. Overall study findings and caveats: CD8+ T cells (on average) carried more expanded clones than CD4+ T cells. Antigens targeted by the expanded peripheral T cells were not determined.

With V trimmed by 3 bases and J by 3 bases, 5 bases remained unmatched. The CDR3 is 14 amino acids. Germline CDR1 and CDR2: SGHTA and FQGNSA. For this clone: Its antigen remains unknown.

The method was immunoSEQ multiplex PCR; TCRdb's version includes in-frame clones alone and lacks a portion of them. In the table there are around 30,000 clones, around 80% of which are singletons. The chain recombines TRBV7-2 with TRBJ2-7, with 7 positions matching TRBD1. This clonotype was obtained from an adult with an advanced solid tumor such as melanoma, head and neck, liver or kidney cancer. Sequenced material: CD4+ or CD8+ T cells sorted from blood, taken in a trial of the OX40 agonist ivuxolimab. The CDR3 DNA reads as TGTGCCAGCAGCTTCGGGCAGGGGGTCTACGAGCAGTACTTC. Its translation: CASSFGQGVYEQYF.